The next 5 T cell receptor beta chains were all read from a single sample in a study of cytomegalovirus exposure and HLA in healthy donors. Both 60 Vbeta primers and 13 Jbeta primers went into the PCR. Only in-frame clones appear in the TCRdb table, and some are missing; sequencing was by immunoSEQ multiplex PCR. Of approximately 160,000 clones listed, more than 65% are singletons. The sample was PBMCs. The receptor set was obtained from a woman in her thirties or forties in good health and CMV-seropositive.

This clone has more than one count but fewer than ten. This chain joins TRBV15 and TRBJ2-7; 7 bases agree with TRBD1. Germline CDR1 reads LNHNV; CDR2 reads YYDKDF (reference sequence). The CDR3 loop spans 15 amino acids. V lost 5 bases and J lost 2; bases outside the gene matches: 9. The chain's CDR3 is CATSLDRAMAYEQYF. The DNA for the CDR3 is TGTGCCACCAGCCTAGACAGGGCAATGGCCTACGAGCAGTACTTC. The complete variable domain, with remaining parts taken from reference TRBV15 and TRBJ2-7, reads DAMVIQNPRYQVTQFGKPVTLSCSQTLNHNVMYWYQQKSSQAPKLLFHYYDKDFNNEADTPDNFQSRRPNTSFCFLDIRSPGLGDTAMYLCATSLDRAMAYEQYFGPGTRLTVT.

There are a few counts of this clone. The chain uses TRBV5-1 and TRBJ2-7; 8 positions agree with TRBD1. This CDR3 comprises 14 residues. CDR1 and CDR2 from the germline V gene are SGHRS and YFSETQ. Unmatched junction bases numbered 5, after V lost 0 bases and J lost 6 bases. CDR3 sequence reads: CASSLATGGREQYF. CDR3 coding DNA: TGCGCCAGCAGCTTGGCAACAGGGGGACGCGAGCAGTACTTC.

This chain connects TRBV7-9 to TRBJ1-5; the D is unclear. Looked up from germline, CDR1 is SEHNR and CDR2 is FQNEAQ (reference sequence). V lost 1 base and J lost 7, with 17 bases in between. The CDR3 extends over 16 amino acids. In DNA form, the CDR3 reads TGTGCCAGCAGCTTAGGGCGGGGTAATGTGCTCCAGCCCCAGCATTTT. Its protein product is CASSLGRGNVLQPQHF. Filled out from reference TRBV7-9 and TRBJ1-5, the complete variable domain reads DTGVSQNPRHKITKRGQNVTFRCDPISEHNRLYWYRQTLGQGPEFLTYFQNEAQLEKSRLLSDRFSAERPKGSFSTLEIQRTEQGDSAMYLCASSLGRGNVLQPQHFGDGTRLSIL.

The table lists this clone with a few counts. The V gene is TRBV7-8, the J gene TRBJ1-1; 7 bases align to TRBD1. This CDR3 region has 13 residues. The V and J ends lost 4 bases and 7 bases, in that order; junction bases with no gene match: 6. Germline V gene lookup returns CDR1 SGHVS and CDR2 FQNEAQ. The CDR3 sequence is CASSSIRQGEAFF. The CDR3 DNA is TGTGCCAGCAGCTCAATTCGACAGGGTGAAGCTTTCTTT. Together with reference TRBV7-8 and TRBJ1-1, the CDR3 gives the full variable domain: GAGVSQSPRYKVAKRGQDVALRCDPISGHVSLFWYQQALGQGPEFLTYFQNEAQLDKSGLPSDRFFAERPEGSVSTLKIQRTQQEDSAVYLCASSSIRQGEAFFGQGTRLTVV.

This clone has more than one count but fewer than ten. The chain joins TRBV28 to TRBJ2-7; 8 nucleotides align to TRBD1. CDR1 and CDR2 (germline): MDHEN, SYDVKM. J was trimmed by 5 bases and V by 8 bases; bases with no gene match: 8. This CDR3 is built from 13 residues. The CDR3 DNA sequence: TGTGCCAGCTGGGTCCAGGGGGCCGACGAGCAGTACTTC. The encoded protein is CASWVQGADEQYF.